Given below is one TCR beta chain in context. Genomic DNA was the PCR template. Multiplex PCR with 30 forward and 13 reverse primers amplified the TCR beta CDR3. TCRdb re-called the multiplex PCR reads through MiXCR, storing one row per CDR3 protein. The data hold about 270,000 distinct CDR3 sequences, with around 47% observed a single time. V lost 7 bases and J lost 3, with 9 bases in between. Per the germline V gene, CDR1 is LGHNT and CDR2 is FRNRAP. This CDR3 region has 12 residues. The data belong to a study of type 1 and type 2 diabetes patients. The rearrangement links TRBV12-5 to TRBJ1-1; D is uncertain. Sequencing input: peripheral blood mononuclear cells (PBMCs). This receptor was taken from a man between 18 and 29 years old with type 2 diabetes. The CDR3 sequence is CASVTLDTEAFF. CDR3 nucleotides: TGTGCTAGTGTCACTCTAGACACTGAAGCTTTCTTT. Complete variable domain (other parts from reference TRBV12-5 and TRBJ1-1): DARVTQTPRHKVTEMGQEVTMRCQPILGHNTVFWYRQTMMQGLELLAYFRNRAPLDDSGMPKDRFSAEMPDATLATLKIQPSEPRDSAVYFCASVTLDTEAFFGQGTRLTVV.